This T cell receptor (beta chain) was recorded in a study of technical replicates of blood from a handful of donors (TCRdb year 2017). The method behind the library was the immunoSEQ multiplex PCR assay. TCRdb obtained this table from immuneACCESS and retained in-frame rearrangements with V and J assigned. These tables miss some clones; where compared with another copy, unresolved V genes account for less than half of the shortfall, and the remainder is unexplained. This sample holds some 74,000 clones; 95% to 96% were observed only once. Of the sample, roughly 0.24% falls within the top ten clones. Cut back by 4 bases and 0 bases, the V and J ends lie 10 bases apart. Based on the germline V gene, the CDR1 and CDR2 sequences are SGHRS and YFSETQ. The CDR3 runs 15 residues from the cysteine to the phenylalanine. CDR3 DNA only is kept here, 45 bases in frame from base 1. As regards this clone: Which antigen it targets is not known. Base qualities were left out, and no much larger clone turns up one base away.

This sequence was found in a human donor in good health. The chain uses TRBV5-1 and TRBJ2-2; TRBD2 is a weak D gene call, 6 bases matching. The sequencing input was T cells isolated from PBMCs. The CDR3 protein sequence reads: CASSISGANTGELFF. The base sequence is TGCGCCAGCAGCATTAGCGGAGCGAACACCGGGGAGCTGTTTTTT.